This is a list of T cell receptor beta chains from one sample in a study of tumor-infiltrating lymphocytes in primary liver carcinoma. TCRdb used MiXCR to reprocess the multiplex PCR reads, holding one entry per CDR3 protein. Here the sample spans more than 30,000 distinct CDR3 sequences, 70% to 80% being singletons. Sequencing was done on a sample of liver tumor tissue from sampling region 5. These receptors were obtained from a man aged 35 to 55 with primary liver carcinoma and hepatitis B virus infection. CDR3s include the opening cysteine and the closing phenylalanine or tryptophan. A D gene is named only where the DNA matches it firmly. Size values are once, few and many counts, or a class for expanded clones, and some rows have none.

size,D,V,J,CDR3,DNA
-,-,TRBV6-5,TRBJ2-3,CASSYADTQYF,TGTGCCAGCAGCTACGCTGATACGCAGTATTTT
once,-,TRBV4-1,TRBJ1-2,CANSQGGRSYGYTF,TGCGCAAACAGCCAAGGAGGTCGGAGCTATGGCTACACCTTC
-,-,TRBV4-3,TRBJ2-7,CVSSQESSTYEQYF,TGCGTCAGCAGCCAAGAAAGCTCCACGTACGAGCAGTACTTC
-,-,TRBV6-5,TRBJ2-7,CASSLEIRVSSYEQYF,TGTGCCAGCAGTCTGGAAATAAGGGTGAGCTCCTACGAGCAGTACTTC
-,-,TRBV29-1,TRBJ2-1,CSPWSYNEQLF,TGCAGTCCATGGTCGTACAATGAGCAGCTCTTC
once,-,TRBV12-3/TRBV12-4,TRBJ1-2,CASSLWGRRAYGYTF,TGTGCCAGCAGTTTATGGGGGAGGCGCGCCTATGGCTACACCTTC
-,-,TRBV29-1,TRBJ2-4,CSVAFTGEGKNIQYF,TGCAGCGTTGCTTTCACAGGGGAGGGCAAAAACATTCAGTACTTC
once,TRBD1,TRBV7-8,TRBJ1-5,CASNLEGGGNQPQQF,TGTGCCAGCAACTTAGAAGGGGGCGGGAATCAGCCCCAGCAATTT
-,-,TRBV11-2,TRBJ2-3,CASSLISIDTQYF,TGTGCCAGTAGCTTGATTAGCATAGATACACAGTATTTT
once,-,TRBV6-5,TRBJ2-5,CVSSIGGTQYF,TGTGTCAGCAGTATTGGTGGGACCCAGTACTTC
once,-,TRBV11-2,TRBJ1-2,CAGSLGTKYDYTF,TGTGCCGGCAGCTTAGGAACTAAGTATGACTACACCTTC
-,TRBD2,TRBV11-2,TRBJ2-5,CASGLDPWPSGRGETQYF,TGTGCCAGCGGCTTAGATCCATGGCCTAGCGGGAGAGGAGAGACCCAGTACTTC
many,-,TRBV28,TRBJ2-4,CASKGRGQYIQYF,TGTGCCAGCAAGGGCCGGGGGCAGTACATTCAGTACTTC
-,-,TRBV10-3,TRBJ1-5,CTITDYEGDQPQHF,TGTACCATCACTGACTATGAGGGCGATCAGCCCCAGCATTTT
many,TRBD2,TRBV12-3/TRBV12-4,TRBJ2-5,CASRRTSGAPRETQYF,TGTGCCAGCAGACGAACGAGCGGGGCCCCCAGAGAGACCCAGTACTTC
-,TRBD2,TRBV14,TRBJ2-5,CAGGHRSGSPQETQYF,TGTGCCGGCGGCCATAGGAGCGGGAGCCCGCAAGAGACCCAGTACTTC
-,TRBD1,TRBV6-6,TRBJ2-7,CTSSWDRDSEHYF,TGTACCAGCAGTTGGGACAGAGACAGTGAGCACTACTTC
-,TRBD1,TRBV11-2,TRBJ2-6,CASSEPPGQWLPGTNVLTF,TGTGCCAGCAGCGAGCCCCCGGGACAGTGGCTCCCTGGGACCAACGTCCTGACTTTC
hyperexpanded,TRBD1,TRBV5-5,TRBJ2-1,CASSPGQGSYNEQFF,TGTGCCAGCAGCCCTGGACAGGGTTCCTACAATGAGCAGTTCTTC
once,-,TRBV5-1,TRBJ1-2,CASSFDGGQCGYTF,TGCGCCAGCAGCTTCGACGGGGGACAATGTGGCTACACCTTC
-,TRBD2,TRBV4-2,TRBJ2-7,CTSSQASGQHYEQYF,TGTACCAGCAGCCAAGCTAGCGGTCAGCACTATGAGCAGTACTTC
-,TRBD1,TRBV5-1,TRBJ2-7,CASCSWTGLSYEQYF,TGCGCCAGCTGTTCATGGACAGGGCTGTCCTACGAGCAGTACTTC
-,TRBD1,TRBV10-3,TRBJ1-2,CAIGTGGSGGSCTF,TGTGCCATCGGCACAGGGGGATCAGGGGGTAGCTGCACCTTC
-,-,TRBV11-2,TRBJ2-1,CVCSLDSTPREQFF,TGTGTCTGCAGCCTAGATTCAACACCCAGAGAGCAGTTCTTC
-,TRBD2,TRBV5-1,TRBJ2-1,CASSSHLAGVFNNEHFF,TGCGCCAGCAGCAGCCATCTAGCGGGAGTCTTCAACAATGAGCACTTCTTC
once,TRBD2,TRBV12-3/TRBV12-4,TRBJ2-1,CASSPRTSEDGQFF,TGTGCCAGCAGCCCCCGGACTAGTGAGGATGGGCAGTTCTTC
few,TRBD2,TRBV20-1,TRBJ2-5,CSARLLGTSSQETQYF,TGCAGTGCTAGGCTGCTCGGGACTAGCAGCCAAGAGACCCAGTACTTC
-,-,TRBV10-2,TRBJ1-2,CASSGGLVSGGIRSLGYGYTF,TGCGCCAGCAGTGGGGGCTTAGTGTCGGGGGGTATCCGAAGTTTGGGTTATGGCTACACCTTC
-,TRBD2,TRBV6-5,TRBJ2-1,CASADAGVQFF,TGTGCCAGCGCCGATGCGGGAGTGCAGTTCTTC
medium-sized,-,TRBV29-1,TRBJ1-2,CSVRVNYAGYTF,TGCAGCGTTAGAGTCAACTACGCTGGCTACACCTTC
-,-,TRBV14,TRBJ2-7,CASSQGRSWGELYF,TGTGCCAGCAGCCAAGGGCGGAGTTGGGGCGAGCTGTATTTC
-,-,TRBV11-2,TRBJ2-7,CASSQGIGRTYEHYF,TGTGCCAGCAGTCAAGGGATAGGGAGAACCTACGAGCATTACTTT
-,-,TRBV5-4,TRBJ2-3,CASSPEIVLTGSDTQYF,TGTGCCAGCAGCCCCGAGATTGTCCTAACGGGATCAGATACGCAGTACTTT
many,TRBD2,TRBV6-2/TRBV6-3,TRBJ2-3,CASKKAGELTRTDTQYF,TGTGCCAGTAAAAAAGCGGGAGAGTTAACGAGGACAGATACGCAGTATTTT
-,-,TRBV4-2,TRBJ2-7,CVSSQEGKTGFSYEQYF,TGTGTCAGCAGCCAAGAGGGAAAGACGGGTTTCTCCTACGAGCAGTACTTC